These T cell receptor beta chains were read from a single sample in a study of PD-1 and CTLA-4 blockade in melanoma. Sequencing was performed with immunoSEQ multiplex PCR; in TCRdb, only in-frame clones are kept and a portion is missing. The table includes 15,000 to 20,000 clones, roughly two thirds detected once. The sequenced sample was CD8+ T cells from peripheral blood, obtained before anti-PD-1 treatment. All receptors come from a human donor with melanoma. Both conserved end residues are part of each CDR3. The order of the fields is J gene, D gene, V gene, CDR3 length, clone size, CDR3 DNA, CDR3 protein. A D gene is named only where the DNA matches it firmly. The size of a clone is reported for some rows only, either as once, few or many, or as a class for expanded clones.

j_gene: TRBJ1-2
d_gene: NA
v_gene: TRBV19
len: 15
abundance: NA
CDR3nt: TGTGCCAGTAGTGAACGGATAGCCGGTGCCTATGGCTACACCTTC
CDR3aa: CASSERIAGAYGYTF

j_gene: TRBJ2-3
d_gene: NA
v_gene: TRBV21-1
len: 14
abundance: NA
CDR3nt: TGTGCCAGCAGCAGAGGGACCTTAGCAGATACGCAGTATTTT
CDR3aa: CASSRGTLADTQYF

j_gene: TRBJ2-7
d_gene: NA
v_gene: TRBV13
len: 11
abundance: NA
CDR3nt: TGTGCCAGCAGCCCTTCTTACGAGCAGTACTTC
CDR3aa: CASSPSYEQYF

j_gene: TRBJ2-1
d_gene: NA
v_gene: TRBV5-1
len: 13
abundance: few
CDR3nt: TGCGCCAGCAGCCCGAGCGGAAACAATGAGCAGTTCTTC
CDR3aa: CASSPSGNNEQFF

j_gene: TRBJ1-1
d_gene: NA
v_gene: TRBV5-1
len: 14
abundance: NA
CDR3nt: TGCGCCAGCAGCTGGCGGGGTGCGAACACTGAAGCTTTCTTT
CDR3aa: CASSWRGANTEAFF

j_gene: TRBJ1-1
d_gene: NA
v_gene: TRBV3-1/TRBV3-2
len: 15
abundance: NA
CDR3nt: TGTGCCAGCAGCCAAGATTACAGTCGCGAGTTTGAAGCTTTCTTT
CDR3aa: CASSQDYSREFEAFF

j_gene: TRBJ1-1
d_gene: NA
v_gene: TRBV25-1
len: 15
abundance: NA
CDR3nt: TGTGCCAGCAGTGAATCCCAGGGAATGAACACTGAAGCTTTCTTT
CDR3aa: CASSESQGMNTEAFF

j_gene: TRBJ1-2
d_gene: TRBD1
v_gene: TRBV6-5
len: 14
abundance: NA
CDR3nt: TGTGCCAGCAGGGTGACAGGGATGGCCTATGGCTACACCTTC
CDR3aa: CASRVTGMAYGYTF

j_gene: TRBJ1-2
d_gene: TRBD1
v_gene: TRBV11-2
len: 19
abundance: once
CDR3nt: TGTGCCAGCAGCCACCCCCCCATGCAGGGGGCTACCCCTTCCTATGGCTACACCTTC
CDR3aa: CASSHPPMQGATPSYGYTF

j_gene: TRBJ2-3
d_gene: NA
v_gene: TRBV29-1
len: 12
abundance: NA
CDR3nt: TGCAGCGTTGAAGATATGACAGATACGCAGTATTTT
CDR3aa: CSVEDMTDTQYF

j_gene: TRBJ1-1
d_gene: NA
v_gene: TRBV6-5
len: 13
abundance: NA
CDR3nt: TGTGCCAGCAGTTACCTAGGGGGCACTGAAGCTTTCTTT
CDR3aa: CASSYLGGTEAFF

j_gene: TRBJ1-6
d_gene: TRBD1
v_gene: TRBV2
len: 18
abundance: once
CDR3nt: TGTGCCACCGAGACAGGGGGTGAGCTGAGCTCCTATAATTCACCCCTCCACTTT
CDR3aa: CATETGGELSSYNSPLHF

j_gene: TRBJ2-2
d_gene: TRBD1
v_gene: TRBV27
len: 17
abundance: few
CDR3nt: TGTGCCAGCAGTTTATCTGGGACAGGGGCCCACACCGGGGAGCTGTTTTTT
CDR3aa: CASSLSGTGAHTGELFF

j_gene: TRBJ2-7
d_gene: NA
v_gene: TRBV4-1
len: 14
abundance: few
CDR3nt: TGCGCCAGCAGCCAAGTACTAACCTCCTACGAGCAGTACTTC
CDR3aa: CASSQVLTSYEQYF

j_gene: TRBJ2-7
d_gene: NA
v_gene: TRBV6-5
len: 14
abundance: medium-sized
CDR3nt: TGTGCCAGCAGTTACCTGGGACAAGAGTACGAGCAGTACTTC
CDR3aa: CASSYLGQEYEQYF

j_gene: TRBJ1-1
d_gene: NA
v_gene: TRBV4-1
len: 14
abundance: NA
CDR3nt: TGCGCCAGCAGCCAAACCTCAGGGACCACTGAAGCTTTCTTT
CDR3aa: CASSQTSGTTEAFF

j_gene: TRBJ2-1
d_gene: NA
v_gene: TRBV24-1
len: 15
abundance: few
CDR3nt: TGTGCCACCAGTGTTTTTGGGGGGCGATACAATGAGCAGTTCTTC
CDR3aa: CATSVFGGRYNEQFF

j_gene: TRBJ1-3
d_gene: NA
v_gene: TRBV25-1
len: 11
abundance: NA
CDR3nt: TGTGCCAGCGGCCCGGGAAACACCATATATTTT
CDR3aa: CASGPGNTIYF

j_gene: TRBJ2-7
d_gene: TRBD2
v_gene: TRBV16
len: 15
abundance: NA
CDR3nt: TGTGCCAGCAGCCAGGCGGGAGCCTCCCTCGACGAGCAGTACTTC
CDR3aa: CASSQAGASLDEQYF

j_gene: TRBJ2-5
d_gene: NA
v_gene: TRBV2
len: 14
abundance: NA
CDR3nt: TGTGCCAGCAGGGGGACTTCCCAACCGGAGACCCAGTACTTC
CDR3aa: CASRGTSQPETQYF

j_gene: TRBJ2-7
d_gene: NA
v_gene: TRBV5-6
len: 15
abundance: NA
CDR3nt: TGTGCCAGCAGCTTGGCGAGGGGGAGCTCCTACGAGCAGTACTTC
CDR3aa: CASSLARGSSYEQYF

j_gene: TRBJ2-5
d_gene: NA
v_gene: TRBV12-5
len: 14
abundance: NA
CDR3nt: TGTGCTAGTGGCATGACGGTGTACCAAGAGACCCAGTACTTC
CDR3aa: CASGMTVYQETQYF

j_gene: TRBJ1-1
d_gene: NA
v_gene: TRBV5-4
len: 13
abundance: NA
CDR3nt: TGTGCCAGCAGCGCATGGCCCGGGGATGAAGCTTTCTTT
CDR3aa: CASSAWPGDEAFF

j_gene: TRBJ1-1
d_gene: NA
v_gene: TRBV30
len: 19
abundance: NA
CDR3nt: TGTGCCTGGAGTGAGGGTGGCGGAGGGGGGCGCGGGGTCTACACTGAAGCTTTCTTT
CDR3aa: CAWSEGGGGGRGVYTEAFF

j_gene: TRBJ2-3
d_gene: TRBD2
v_gene: TRBV29-1
len: 16
abundance: NA
CDR3nt: TGCAGCGTTGAACCAACTAGCGGGAGTTACCCAGATACGCAGTATTTT
CDR3aa: CSVEPTSGSYPDTQYF

j_gene: TRBJ1-3
d_gene: NA
v_gene: TRBV19
len: 13
abundance: NA
CDR3nt: TGTGCCAGTAGTATGTCCTCTGGAAACACCATATATTTT
CDR3aa: CASSMSSGNTIYF

j_gene: TRBJ1-5
d_gene: NA
v_gene: TRBV27
len: 16
abundance: NA
CDR3nt: TGTGCCAGCAGTTTGCAGGGATCGTATAGCAATCAGCCCCAGCATTTT
CDR3aa: CASSLQGSYSNQPQHF

j_gene: TRBJ2-1
d_gene: NA
v_gene: TRBV2
len: 13
abundance: NA
CDR3nt: TGTGCCAGCAGTGATGGAGGACACAATGAGCAGTTCTTC
CDR3aa: CASSDGGHNEQFF

j_gene: TRBJ1-3
d_gene: NA
v_gene: TRBV30
len: 14
abundance: few
CDR3nt: TGTGCCTGGAGTGTTGACCACTCTGGAAACACCATATATTTT
CDR3aa: CAWSVDHSGNTIYF

j_gene: TRBJ1-1
d_gene: TRBD1
v_gene: TRBV30
len: 15
abundance: NA
CDR3nt: TGTGCCTGGAGCCCAGGGGACAGTGGATTGTTCGGCGCTTTCTTT
CDR3aa: CAWSPGDSGLFGAFF

j_gene: TRBJ2-7
d_gene: NA
v_gene: TRBV20-1
len: 11
abundance: few
CDR3nt: TGCAGTGCCGCTAGCTCCTACGAGCAGTACTTC
CDR3aa: CSAASSYEQYF

j_gene: TRBJ2-7
d_gene: NA
v_gene: TRBV4-1
len: 15
abundance: once
CDR3nt: TGCGCCAGCAGCCAAGAACCCACAGTCTCCTACGAGCAGTACTTC
CDR3aa: CASSQEPTVSYEQYF

j_gene: TRBJ1-5
d_gene: NA
v_gene: TRBV5-4
len: 16
abundance: NA
CDR3nt: TGTGCCAGCAGCTTGTGGACGGGGAAGAGCAATCAGCCCCAGCATTTT
CDR3aa: CASSLWTGKSNQPQHF

j_gene: TRBJ1-1
d_gene: TRBD1
v_gene: TRBV10-3
len: 13
abundance: NA
CDR3nt: TGTGCCATCACCCGGGACAGGGAAACTGAAGCTTTCTTT
CDR3aa: CAITRDRETEAFF

j_gene: TRBJ1-1
d_gene: NA
v_gene: TRBV6-5
len: 14
abundance: NA
CDR3nt: TGTGCCAGCAGTTACCAGGGCTTGAACACTGAAGCTTTCTTT
CDR3aa: CASSYQGLNTEAFF

j_gene: TRBJ1-1
d_gene: NA
v_gene: TRBV10-3
len: 14
abundance: once
CDR3nt: TGTGCCATCAGTGTTGAGGTGATGAACACTGAAGCTTTCTTT
CDR3aa: CAISVEVMNTEAFF

j_gene: TRBJ1-1
d_gene: TRBD1
v_gene: TRBV27
len: 14
abundance: NA
CDR3nt: TGTGCCAGCAGTTTAGTCGCCGGGGACAGGGAAGCTTTCTTT
CDR3aa: CASSLVAGDREAFF

j_gene: TRBJ1-1
d_gene: NA
v_gene: TRBV9
len: 11
abundance: few
CDR3nt: TGTGCCAGCAGCGTGGGGAACCGGGCTTTCTTT
CDR3aa: CASSVGNRAFF

j_gene: TRBJ2-1
d_gene: TRBD1
v_gene: TRBV7-9
len: 18
abundance: NA
CDR3nt: TGTGCCAGCAGCCTCTTCGGGACAGTCGATAGCTCCTACAATGAGCAGTTCTTC
CDR3aa: CASSLFGTVDSSYNEQFF

j_gene: TRBJ2-3
d_gene: NA
v_gene: TRBV25-1
len: 15
abundance: few
CDR3nt: TGTGCCAGCAGCCCCTGGGGGGTAGAGGCAGATACGCAGTATTTT
CDR3aa: CASSPWGVEADTQYF

j_gene: TRBJ2-1
d_gene: TRBD1
v_gene: TRBV27
len: 16
abundance: NA
CDR3nt: TGTGCCAGCAGTTTAAGTACAGGGGCTCTCCCGAGTGAGCAGTTCTTC
CDR3aa: CASSLSTGALPSEQFF

j_gene: TRBJ1-1
d_gene: NA
v_gene: TRBV2
len: 11
abundance: NA
CDR3nt: TGTGCCAGCAGCAGCGGGACTGAAGCTTTCTTT
CDR3aa: CASSSGTEAFF

j_gene: TRBJ2-7
d_gene: TRBD1
v_gene: TRBV27
len: 14
abundance: large
CDR3nt: TGTGCCAGCAGTTTGGGACAGGGGAGTCGGGAGCAGTACTTC
CDR3aa: CASSLGQGSREQYF

j_gene: TRBJ2-7
d_gene: TRBD1
v_gene: TRBV27
len: 14
abundance: few
CDR3nt: TGTGCCAGCAATTCCCGGACAGGATCCTACGAGCAGTACTTC
CDR3aa: CASNSRTGSYEQYF

j_gene: TRBJ1-1
d_gene: NA
v_gene: TRBV19
len: 15
abundance: NA
CDR3nt: TGTGCCAGTAGTACTCTAGAATACTTGAACACTGAAGCTTTCTTT
CDR3aa: CASSTLEYLNTEAFF

j_gene: TRBJ1-1
d_gene: TRBD1
v_gene: TRBV10-3
len: 14
abundance: medium-sized
CDR3nt: TGTGCCATCAGCGGCGAGACAGGGTTCACTGAAGCTTTCTTT
CDR3aa: CAISGETGFTEAFF

j_gene: TRBJ2-7
d_gene: TRBD2
v_gene: TRBV7-2
len: 14
abundance: NA
CDR3nt: TGTGCCAGCACCGAAACTAGCGGGAATTACGAGCAGTACTTC
CDR3aa: CASTETSGNYEQYF

j_gene: TRBJ2-2
d_gene: NA
v_gene: TRBV7-9
len: 12
abundance: NA
CDR3nt: TGTGCCAGCAGCTCCAGGACCGGGGAGCTGTTTTTT
CDR3aa: CASSSRTGELFF

j_gene: TRBJ1-1
d_gene: NA
v_gene: TRBV12-3/TRBV12-4
len: 12
abundance: few
CDR3nt: TGTGCCAGCAGTTTAGGGTACACTGAAGCTTTCTTT
CDR3aa: CASSLGYTEAFF

j_gene: TRBJ2-7
d_gene: NA
v_gene: TRBV12-5
len: 12
abundance: NA
CDR3nt: TGTGCTAGTGGTTTGGTCAGCTACGAGCAGTACTTC
CDR3aa: CASGLVSYEQYF

j_gene: TRBJ2-1
d_gene: TRBD2
v_gene: TRBV6-5
len: 15
abundance: NA
CDR3nt: TGTGCCAGCACCTTATCGGCTAGCGGTGTCCATGAGCAGTTCTTC
CDR3aa: CASTLSASGVHEQFF

j_gene: TRBJ2-1
d_gene: NA
v_gene: TRBV6-5
len: 12
abundance: once
CDR3nt: TGTGCCAGCAGTCCCACAGGGAATGAGCAGTTCTTC
CDR3aa: CASSPTGNEQFF

j_gene: TRBJ2-1
d_gene: NA
v_gene: TRBV4-1
len: 15
abundance: NA
CDR3nt: TGCGCCAGCAGCCAAGAGGACAGAGTCTACAATGAGCAGTTCTTC
CDR3aa: CASSQEDRVYNEQFF

j_gene: TRBJ2-2
d_gene: NA
v_gene: TRBV4-2
len: 15
abundance: NA
CDR3nt: TGTGCCAGCAGCCAAGAGAAATCGAACACCGGGGAGCTGTTTTTT
CDR3aa: CASSQEKSNTGELFF

j_gene: TRBJ1-1
d_gene: NA
v_gene: TRBV2
len: 10
abundance: NA
CDR3nt: TGTGCCAGCAGTAGGATGGAAGCTTTCTTT
CDR3aa: CASSRMEAFF

j_gene: TRBJ1-2
d_gene: TRBD1
v_gene: TRBV6-5
len: 14
abundance: NA
CDR3nt: TGTGCCAGCAGTTACCAGGGACAGCCGACAGGCTACACCTTC
CDR3aa: CASSYQGQPTGYTF

j_gene: TRBJ2-1
d_gene: TRBD2
v_gene: TRBV7-8
len: 16
abundance: few
CDR3nt: TGTGCCAGCAGCTTCCGGACTAGCGGGCCTTTTAATGAGCAGTTCTTC
CDR3aa: CASSFRTSGPFNEQFF